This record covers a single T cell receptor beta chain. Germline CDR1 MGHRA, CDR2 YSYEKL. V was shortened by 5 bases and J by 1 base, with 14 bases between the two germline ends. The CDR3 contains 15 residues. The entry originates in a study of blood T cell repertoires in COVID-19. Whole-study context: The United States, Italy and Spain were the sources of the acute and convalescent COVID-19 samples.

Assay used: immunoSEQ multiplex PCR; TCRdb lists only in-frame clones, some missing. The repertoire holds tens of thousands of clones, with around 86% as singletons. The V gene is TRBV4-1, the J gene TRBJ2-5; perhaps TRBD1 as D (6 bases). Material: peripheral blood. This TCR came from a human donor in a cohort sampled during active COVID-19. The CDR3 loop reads CASSRTAQAQETQYF. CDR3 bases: TGCGCCAGCAGCAGGACAGCGCAGGCCCAAGAGACCCAGTACTTC.